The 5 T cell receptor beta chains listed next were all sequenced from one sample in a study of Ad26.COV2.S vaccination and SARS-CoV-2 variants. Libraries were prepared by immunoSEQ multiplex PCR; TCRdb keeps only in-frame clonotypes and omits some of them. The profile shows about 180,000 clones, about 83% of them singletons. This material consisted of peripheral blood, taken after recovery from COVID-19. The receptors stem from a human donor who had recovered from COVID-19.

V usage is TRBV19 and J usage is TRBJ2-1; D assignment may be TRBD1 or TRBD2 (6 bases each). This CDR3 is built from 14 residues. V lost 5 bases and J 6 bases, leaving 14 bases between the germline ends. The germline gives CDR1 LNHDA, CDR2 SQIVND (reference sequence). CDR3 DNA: TGTGCCAGTAGTCGACTGGAGGGGGGCAATGAGCAGTTCTTC. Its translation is CASSRLEGGNEQFF.

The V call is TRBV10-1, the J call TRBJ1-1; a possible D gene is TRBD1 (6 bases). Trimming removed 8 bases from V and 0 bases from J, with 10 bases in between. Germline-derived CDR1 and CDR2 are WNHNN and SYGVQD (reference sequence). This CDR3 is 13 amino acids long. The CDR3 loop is CASQGHMNTEAFF. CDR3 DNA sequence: TGCGCCAGCCAGGGGCACATGAACACTGAAGCTTTCTTT.

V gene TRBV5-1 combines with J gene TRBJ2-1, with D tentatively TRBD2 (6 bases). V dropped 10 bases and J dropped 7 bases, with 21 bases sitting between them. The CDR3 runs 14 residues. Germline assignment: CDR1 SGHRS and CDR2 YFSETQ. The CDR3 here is CASLDVAAGNEQFF. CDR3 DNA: TGCGCCTCTCTAGATGTGGCTGCGGGAAATGAGCAGTTCTTC. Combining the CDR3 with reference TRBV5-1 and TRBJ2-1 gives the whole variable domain KAGVTQTPRYLIKTRGQQVTLSCSPISGHRSVSWYQQTPGQGLQFLFEYFSETQRNKGNFPGRFSGRQFSNSRSEMNVSTLELGDSALYLCASLDVAAGNEQFFGPGTRLTVL.

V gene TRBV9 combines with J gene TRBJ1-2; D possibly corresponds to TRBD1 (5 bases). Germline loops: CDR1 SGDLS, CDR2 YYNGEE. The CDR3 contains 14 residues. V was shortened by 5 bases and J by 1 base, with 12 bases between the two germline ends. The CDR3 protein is CASSIDSGNYGYTF. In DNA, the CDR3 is TGTGCCAGCAGTATCGACAGTGGTAACTATGGCTACACCTTC.

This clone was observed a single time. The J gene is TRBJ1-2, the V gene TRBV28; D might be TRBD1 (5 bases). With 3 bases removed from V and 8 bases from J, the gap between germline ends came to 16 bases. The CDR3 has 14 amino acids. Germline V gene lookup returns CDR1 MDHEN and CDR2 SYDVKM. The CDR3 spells CASSFMAGRGGYTF. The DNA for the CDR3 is TGTGCCAGCAGTTTCATGGCCGGGAGGGGAGGCTACACCTTC.